The rows below give T cell receptor beta chains drawn from one sample of a study of cytomegalovirus exposure and HLA in healthy donors. Sequencing was performed with immunoSEQ multiplex PCR; in TCRdb, only in-frame clones are kept and a portion is missing. The sample includes about 300,000 clones, 88% of them seen just once. The specimen sequenced was PBMCs. The receptor source for this set is a woman younger than 30 in good health and CMV-seronegative. Both conserved end residues are part of each CDR3. A D gene is named only where the DNA matches it firmly. Clone size is stated in some rows and not others, as once, few, many or a class when expanded.

V gene	CDR3 length	J gene	D gene	clone size	CDR3 protein	CDR3 DNA
TRBV4-1	18	TRBJ2-3	TRBD2	.	CASSHPDQLAGDTDTQYF	TGCGCCAGCAGCCATCCGGATCAACTAGCGGGGGACACAGATACGCAGTATTTT
TRBV28	12	TRBJ2-7	.	.	CASSLGGYEQYF	TGTGCCAGCAGTTTAGGAGGATACGAGCAGTACTTC
TRBV6-5	14	TRBJ2-1	TRBD1	few	CASSPDRDYNEQFF	TGTGCCAGCAGCCCCGACAGGGACTACAATGAGCAGTTCTTC
TRBV5-1	14	TRBJ2-5	TRBD2	.	CASRGAGRGETQYF	TGCGCCAGCAGAGGAGCGGGGCGTGGAGAGACCCAGTACTTC
TRBV27	13	TRBJ1-2	TRBD1	few	CASSRTGSYGYTF	TGTGCCAGCAGTCGGACAGGCAGCTATGGCTACACCTTC
TRBV28	19	TRBJ2-4	TRBD2	.	CASSIRTSGRAQSKNIQYF	TGTGCCAGCAGTATCCGGACTAGCGGGAGGGCCCAGTCCAAAAACATTCAGTACTTC
TRBV9	14	TRBJ2-5	TRBD1	.	CASSVTGGEETQYF	TGTGCCAGCAGCGTCACAGGGGGCGAAGAGACCCAGTACTTC
TRBV28	14	TRBJ1-2	TRBD1	.	CASSLYVRGKGYTF	TGTGCCAGCAGTTTATACGTCAGGGGGAAGGGCTACACCTTC
TRBV2	16	TRBJ1-2	TRBD1	.	CASSLKDRVGAEGYTF	TGTGCCAGCAGTCTTAAGGACAGGGTGGGCGCTGAAGGCTACACCTTC
TRBV28	12	TRBJ2-5	.	.	CASLAGEETQYF	TGTGCCAGCCTCGCAGGGGAAGAGACCCAGTACTTC
TRBV28	14	TRBJ1-4	TRBD1	once	CASSTGTGGEKLFF	TGTGCCAGCAGTACCGGGACAGGAGGAGAAAAACTGTTTTTT
TRBV25-1	13	TRBJ1-1	.	.	CASSEMGRSEAFF	TGTGCCAGCAGTGAAATGGGGCGAAGTGAAGCTTTCTTT
TRBV28	16	TRBJ2-2	TRBD1	.	CASSLILRGSTGELFF	TGTGCCAGCAGTTTGATCCTCAGGGGGTCGACCGGGGAGCTGTTTTTT
TRBV30	12	TRBJ2-6	.	.	CAGTGRANVLTF	TGTGCCGGGACGGGAAGGGCCAACGTCCTGACTTTC